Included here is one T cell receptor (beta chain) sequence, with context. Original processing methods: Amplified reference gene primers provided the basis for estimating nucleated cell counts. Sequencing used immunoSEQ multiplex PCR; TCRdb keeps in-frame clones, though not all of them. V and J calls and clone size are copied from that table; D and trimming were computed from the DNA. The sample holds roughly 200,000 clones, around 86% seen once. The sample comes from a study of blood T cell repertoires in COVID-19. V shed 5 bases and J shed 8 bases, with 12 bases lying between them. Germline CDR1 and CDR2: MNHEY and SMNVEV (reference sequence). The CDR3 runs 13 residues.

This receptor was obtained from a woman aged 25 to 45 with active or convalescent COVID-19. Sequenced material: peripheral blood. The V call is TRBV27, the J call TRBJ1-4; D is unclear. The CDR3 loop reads CASSPQIEEKLFF. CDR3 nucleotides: TGTGCCAGCAGTCCACAGATTGAAGAAAAACTGTTTTTT.